Below are 15 T cell receptor beta chains sequenced from a single sample in a study of CD8+CD57+ T cells in acquired aplastic anemia. Researchers used genomic DNA as the template to profile TCR beta VDJ and CDR3. TCRdb analysed the reads with MiXCR anew, one entry per CDR3 protein. The top ten hold less than 9.5% of the sample, which has approximately 270,000 distinct CDR3 sequences, approximately 56% seen once. The material sequenced was sorted CD4+, CD8+, or CD8+CD57+ T cells (not recorded which) from PBMCs. Receptors originate from a human donor with severe aplastic anemia or a healthy control (not recorded which).

This clonotype was observed once. The chain uses TRBV5-1 and TRBJ1-2, with 8 positions matching TRBD1. The V gene's germline CDR1 is SGHRS and CDR2 YFSETQ. The CDR3 sequence is 15 residues long. J gave up 7 bases and V 3 bases, and 11 bases lay outside the gene matches. As DNA, the CDR3 is TGCGCCAGCAGCTCCCCGGACAGGGCGGAATTTGGCTACACCTTC. Protein: CASSSPDRAEFGYTF.

This clonotype was seen once. The rearrangement joins TRBV25-1 to TRBJ2-3, with D maybe TRBD1 (6 bases). The CDR3 sequence is 15 residues long. Germline lookup yields CDR1 MGHDK and CDR2 SYGVNS. Trimming removed 3 bases at V and 5 bases at J, with 15 bases between. The CDR3 sequence is CASSDVQGLEDTQYF. CDR3 nucleotide sequence: TGTGCCAGCAGTGATGTACAGGGCCTTGAAGATACGCAGTATTTT.

The chain carries TRBV11-1 and TRBJ2-3; possibly TRBD2 for D (6 bases). Germline-derived CDR1 and CDR2 are SGHAT and FQDESV (reference sequence). V lost 2 bases, J lost 3 bases, and 18 bases lay in between. This CDR3 contains 17 residues. CDR3 region: CASSLPLGGWATDTQYF. The CDR3 DNA reads TGTGCCAGCAGCTTACCGCTCGGGGGATGGGCGACAGATACGCAGTATTTT.

The table lists this clonotype with many counts. The J gene is TRBJ2-7, the V gene TRBV20-1; D ambiguous. Germline assignment: CDR1 DFQATT and CDR2 SNEGSKA (reference sequence). The ends were cut back, 5 bases at V and 0 bases at J, with 11 bases in the middle. The CDR3 covers 13 residues. CDR3 DNA sequence: TGCAGTGCTCACCTTAGAGACTCCTACGAGCAGTACTTC. As protein: CSAHLRDSYEQYF.

CDR3: CASSGTAPYEQYF. Here the CDR3 DNA reads TGTGCCAGCAGTGGAACAGCACCCTACGAGCAGTACTTC. The chain uses TRBV2 and TRBJ2-7; D remains unclear. Per the germline V gene, CDR1 is SNHLY and CDR2 is FYNNEI. V lost 4 bases, J lost 2 bases, and 9 bases lay in between. The CDR3 contains 13 residues.

This clonotype showed up many times. The DNA of the CDR3 is TGTGCCACCAGTGATACTTCGACCAACACCGGGGAGCTGTTTTTT. Its protein is CATSDTSTNTGELFF. The gene calls are TRBV24-1 and TRBJ2-2; D is undetermined. Trimming stripped 3 bases from V and 2 bases from J, with 9 bases between. The CDR3 sequence is 15 residues long. Germline CDR1 and CDR2: KGHDR and SFDVKD.

The chain uses TRBV7-2 and TRBJ1-1, with TRBD1 matching over 8 bases. This CDR3 comprises 14 residues. Trimming cost V 6 bases and J 1 base; bases outside gene matches: 4. Per germline, CDR1 SGHTA and CDR2 FQGNSA. The CDR3 bases are TGTGCCAGCAGAGGACAGGGCGCGAACACTGAAGCTTTCTTT. Its translation: CASRGQGANTEAFF.

The rearrangement joins TRBV7-9 to TRBJ2-5, with D unresolved. Trimming left V 1 base short and J 5 bases short, with 5 bases between. Germline lookup yields CDR1 SEHNR and CDR2 FQNEAQ (reference sequence). The CDR3 consists of 12 residues. This CDR3 reads CASSLVAETQYF. The CDR3 nucleotides read TGTGCCAGCAGCTTAGTCGCCGAGACCCAGTACTTC.

Comment on this clonotype: At one of its ends the junction is not consistent with the germline gene, which may arise from a read error. The chain recombines TRBV7-7 with TRBJ1-1; no firm D call. This CDR3 is 13 amino acids long. The germline V gene has CDR1 SSHAT and CDR2 FNYEAQ (reference sequence). The CDR3 region has the DNA TGTGCTAGCAGCTTGGCCGTGAACACTGAATCTTTCTTT. Translated: CASSLAVNTESFF. Looking up the rest from reference TRBV7-7 and TRBJ1-1 gives the full variable domain: GAGVSQSPRYKVTKRGQDVTLRCDPISSHATLYWYQQALGQGPEFLTYFNYEAQPDKSGLPSDRFSAERPEGSISTLTIQRTEQRDSAMYRCASSLAVNTESFFGQGTRLTVV.

The J gene is TRBJ2-7, the V gene TRBV7-9, with 9 positions matching TRBD1. V lost 4 bases, J lost 4 bases, and 5 bases stayed unmatched. CDR1 is SEHNR and CDR2 is FQNEAQ in the germline V gene (reference sequence). This CDR3 region has 14 residues. The DNA for the CDR3 is TGTGCCAGCAGCTCAACAGGGGGCGGGTACGAGCAGTACTTC. Its protein product is CASSSTGGGYEQYF.

This chain connects TRBV2 to TRBJ2-1; D uncertain. CDR3 size: 14 residues. Germline values: CDR1 SNHLY, CDR2 FYNNEI. The V and J ends lost 2 bases and 7 bases respectively, with 12 bases between them. The CDR3 loop reads CASSERAVRNEQFF. The CDR3 DNA follows: TGTGCCAGCAGTGAAAGGGCCGTGCGGAATGAGCAGTTCTTC.

There are a few counts of this clonotype. This chain connects TRBV15 to TRBJ1-2; weak D call: TRBD1 (5 bases). The CDR3 has 14 amino acids. Germline V gene data show CDR1 as LNHNV and CDR2 as YYDKDF (reference sequence). V was clipped by 5 bases and J by 4 bases, with 14 bases between them. The CDR3 region has the DNA TGTGCCACCAGCCCGAGGGCAGGGAGCTATGGCTACACCTTC. It yields the protein CATSPRAGSYGYTF.

V usage is TRBV7-2 and J usage is TRBJ1-1; D remains ambiguous. Germline CDR1 and CDR2: SGHTA and FQGNSA. The CDR3 spans 16 residues. Trimming shortened V by 5 bases and J by 2 bases, and 18 bases separated the two germline ends. The CDR3: CASSQRVGVTNTEAFF. The CDR3 DNA reads as TGTGCCAGCAGCCAGCGGGTAGGTGTTACCAACACTGAAGCTTTCTTT.

This clonotype was seen many times. This chain joins TRBV19 and TRBJ2-7; D might be TRBD1 or TRBD2, each matching 7 bases. Germline CDR1 is LNHDA and CDR2 is SQIVND (reference sequence). V was pared by 6 bases and J by 3 bases, with 27 bases between. This CDR3 spans 18 amino acids. DNA for the CDR3: TGTGCCAGTAGCGTAAGATTTCTAGCAGGGGGGGCCGTCTACGAGCAGTACTTC. This gives the protein CASSVRFLAGGAVYEQYF.

This clonotype was detected only a few times. The gene calls are TRBV10-3 and TRBJ1-6, with 10 bases that match TRBD1. Germline-derived CDR1 and CDR2 are ENHRY and SYGVKD. CDR3 length: 20 residues. J lost 1 base, V lost 0 bases, and 9 bases had no gene match. In DNA, the CDR3 is TGTGCCATCAGTGAGTCTACTTTCGGGACAGGGGTTTCCTATAATTCACCCCTCCACTTT. This gives the protein CAISESTFGTGVSYNSPLHF.